These T cell receptor beta chains were read from a single sample in a study of technical replicates of blood from four donors. The repertoire was sequenced with immunoSEQ multiplex PCR; TCRdb's copy has only in-frame clones and lacks some. Here the sample spans some 87,000 clones, 80% to 95% being singletons. The material sequenced was T cells isolated from PBMCs. Receptors originate from a human donor in good health. Each CDR3 is given with its conserved first and last residue. Fields, in order: V gene, clone size, J gene, D gene, CDR3 DNA, CDR3 protein. D genes are given only for firm matches. A clone size is listed for some rows: how often the clone was seen (once, few, many), or a class if it is expanded.

TRBV4-3	NA	TRBJ2-1	TRBD1	TGCGCCAGCAGCCTTGGGACAGGGTTCCTCAATGAGCAGTTCTTC	CASSLGTGFLNEQFF
TRBV19	once	TRBJ2-7	TRBD1	TGTGCCAGTAGTATGCTAGCACAGGGGGCCTACGAGCAGTACTTC	CASSMLAQGAYEQYF
TRBV7-2	NA	TRBJ2-3	TRBD2	TGTGCCAGCAGCCTATCTACACTCGGACTAGCGGGAGACGTTGATACGCAGTATTTT	CASSLSTLGLAGDVDTQYF
TRBV4-3	NA	TRBJ2-1	NA	TGCGCCAGCAGCCACGACTTGACAGGAAGCTCCTACAATGAGCAGTTCTTC	CASSHDLTGSSYNEQFF
TRBV5-1	NA	TRBJ2-3	TRBD2	TGCGCCAGCAGCTTGGTATCAGGGTTCGTAGGAGCGGGAGTCACAGATACGCAGTATTTT	CASSLVSGFVGAGVTDTQYF
TRBV9	NA	TRBJ2-6	TRBD2	TGTGCCAGCAGCGTAGTGGGAGGGAGCTCTGGGGCCAACGTCCTGACTTTC	CASSVVGGSSGANVLTF
TRBV10-2	NA	TRBJ1-2	TRBD1	TGCGCCAGCACTCAATGGGACAGCTATGGCTACACCTTC	CASTQWDSYGYTF
TRBV13	NA	TRBJ2-1	NA	TGTGCCAGCAGCACTTACTCCTATGAGCAGTTCTTC	CASSTYSYEQFF
TRBV30	NA	TRBJ2-1	TRBD2	TGTGCCTGGAGTGCCCCCGGGACTAGCGGGGTAAATGAGCAGTTCTTC	CAWSAPGTSGVNEQFF
TRBV28	NA	TRBJ2-1	TRBD2	TGTGCCACCACGACCCGGGAGGGCCATGAGCAGTTCTTC	CATTTREGHEQFF
TRBV15	NA	TRBJ2-7	NA	TGTGCCACCAGCAGAGATCAGGGCTACGAGCAGTACTTC	CATSRDQGYEQYF
TRBV29-1	NA	TRBJ2-1	TRBD1	TGCACCTCGGGACAGGGGCGCAACAATGAGCAGTTCTTC	CTSGQGRNNEQFF
TRBV27	NA	TRBJ1-1	TRBD1	TGTGCCAGCAGAGAGACAGGGGTAAACACTGAAGCTTTCTTT	CASRETGVNTEAFF
TRBV30	NA	TRBJ2-7	NA	TGTGCCTGGACTGAGAACTCCTACGAGCAGTACTTC	CAWTENSYEQYF
TRBV27	NA	TRBJ2-7	TRBD1	TGTGCCAGCACCGCCCCGGCCAGGGGGCATTTCGAGCAGTACTTC	CASTAPARGHFEQYF
TRBV12-2	NA	TRBJ2-5	NA	TGTGCAAGTCGCTTTTACAGGGTCTGGGAGACCCAGTACTTC	CASRFYRVWETQYF
TRBV6-5	once	TRBJ1-1	NA	TGTGCCAGCAGTTACGACAGAACTATGAACACTGAAGCTTTCTTT	CASSYDRTMNTEAFF
TRBV19	NA	TRBJ1-2	TRBD1	TGTGCCAGTAGTGACAGGGAGTACTATGGCTACACCTTC	CASSDREYYGYTF
TRBV30	NA	TRBJ1-2	NA	TGTGCCTGGAGCATTAACCAGGACTATGGCTACACCTTC	CAWSINQDYGYTF
TRBV11-2	NA	TRBJ1-2	NA	TGTGCCAGCAGCGTTCAAAGTACAGCCCTCGGCTACACCTTC	CASSVQSTALGYTF
TRBV19	NA	TRBJ2-5	TRBD1	TGTGCCAGTAGTCCCGGACAGGGGAATTTTGAGACCCAGTACTTC	CASSPGQGNFETQYF
TRBV5-4	NA	TRBJ2-1	TRBD1	TGTGCCAGCAGCTTGGCCAGCGGACAGGGAAGCAATGAGCAGTTCTTC	CASSLASGQGSNEQFF
TRBV27	NA	TRBJ2-3	NA	TGTGCCAGCAGTTTATTGACAGCCGAAGGGACTGCAGATACGCAGTATTTT	CASSLLTAEGTADTQYF
TRBV11-2	NA	TRBJ2-7	NA	TGTGCCAGCAGCTTCCGGAGTCTTTACGAGCAGTACTTC	CASSFRSLYEQYF
TRBV7-6	NA	TRBJ1-4	TRBD1	TGTGCCAGCAGCTCCGGACAGGGGGCGACTAATGAAAAACTGTTTTTT	CASSSGQGATNEKLFF
TRBV9	NA	TRBJ2-3	NA	TGTGCCAGCAGCGGTGGGGGCGGGCTCTCCACAGATACGCAGTATTTT	CASSGGGGLSTDTQYF
TRBV7-3	NA	TRBJ2-3	NA	TGTGCCAGCAGCCAATCTAGCGCCAGCACAGATACGCAGTATTTT	CASSQSSASTDTQYF
TRBV4-2	NA	TRBJ2-5	NA	TGTGCCAGCAGCCAAGATGCGGGAACCGGGGAGACCCAGTACTTC	CASSQDAGTGETQYF
TRBV7-3	NA	TRBJ2-6	TRBD1	TGTGCCAGCAGCCCCCGACAGGGGGCGGATGGGGCCAACGTCCTGACTTTC	CASSPRQGADGANVLTF
TRBV5-1	NA	TRBJ2-7	NA	TGCGCCAGCAGCGAGGACTACGAGCAGTACTTC	CASSEDYEQYF
TRBV19	NA	TRBJ2-7	TRBD2	TGTGCCAGTAGTAAGGAACTAGCGGGGCTCTACGAGCAGTACTTC	CASSKELAGLYEQYF
TRBV5-1	NA	TRBJ1-4	NA	TGCGCCAGCAGCCCGCAGGGGAATGAAAAACTGTTTTTT	CASSPQGNEKLFF
TRBV5-1	once	TRBJ2-1	NA	TGCGCCAGCAGCCCCGCCTCGCTAGGCTCCTACAATGAGCAGTTCTTC	CASSPASLGSYNEQFF
TRBV27	few	TRBJ1-5	NA	TGTGCCAGCAGTTGGGCCGAAAATCAGCCCCAGCATTTT	CASSWAENQPQHF
TRBV9	NA	TRBJ1-3	TRBD1	TGTGCCAGCAGCGTAGGGAGTTCCCAGGGGGCGGCTGGAAACACCATATATTTT	CASSVGSSQGAAGNTIYF
TRBV28	NA	TRBJ1-2	NA	TGTGCCAGCGAGGGGACAATCTATGGCTACACCTTC	CASEGTIYGYTF
TRBV25-1	NA	TRBJ2-3	NA	TGTGCCAGCAGTGCCCTCACAGATACGCAGTATTTT	CASSALTDTQYF
TRBV4-1	NA	TRBJ2-3	TRBD2	TGCGCCAGCAGCCAAGTCACGGGAGGGGAAGATACGCAGTATTTT	CASSQVTGGEDTQYF
TRBV11-2	once	TRBJ2-7	TRBD1	TGTGCCAGCAGCCCCGGGACAGGGTACGAGCAGTACTTC	CASSPGTGYEQYF
TRBV6-1	once	TRBJ1-1	NA	TGTGCCAGCGGCGGGGGTCTCACTGAAGCTTTCTTT	CASGGGLTEAFF
TRBV30	NA	TRBJ1-1	TRBD1	TGTGCCTGGACCTCCGGGACAGGGGGTTACACTGAAGCTTTCTTT	CAWTSGTGGYTEAFF
TRBV28	NA	TRBJ2-3	TRBD1	TGTGCCAGCAGTGCCCTGACAGGGGGCACAGATACGCAGTATTTT	CASSALTGGTDTQYF
TRBV6-5	NA	TRBJ2-1	NA	TGTGCCAGTACGACAACCGGTCACAATGAGCAGTTCTTC	CASTTTGHNEQFF
TRBV11-2	once	TRBJ2-7	TRBD2	TGTGCCAGCAGCTTCTCGCGGGGGGCCTACGAGCAGTACTTC	CASSFSRGAYEQYF
TRBV9	NA	TRBJ2-5	TRBD1	TGTGCCAGCAGCGTAGGACAGGGGGGAATGAAGACCCAGTACTTC	CASSVGQGGMKTQYF
TRBV9	NA	TRBJ2-1	TRBD2	TGTGCCAGCAGCGTCCGACTAGCGGGAGGAGATGAGCAGTTCTTC	CASSVRLAGGDEQFF
TRBV30	NA	TRBJ1-5	TRBD1	TGTGCCTGGAGGGACAGGGGGCGCTTTCAGCCCCAGCATTTT	CAWRDRGRFQPQHF
TRBV4-1	NA	TRBJ2-7	NA	TGCGCCAGCAGCCTTTTACAGGCCTACGAGCAGTACTTC	CASSLLQAYEQYF
TRBV13	few	TRBJ1-1	NA	TGTGCCAGCAGCTTAGGGTCCTCGAGGAACACTGAAGCTTTCTTT	CASSLGSSRNTEAFF
TRBV6-5	NA	TRBJ1-2	TRBD1	TGTGCCAGCAGACGGACAGGGGTCTTTGATGGCTACACCTTC	CASRRTGVFDGYTF
TRBV6-5	once	TRBJ2-1	TRBD1	TGTGCCAGCAGTTCGCCCGGGACAGGGAGTCTCTTC	CASSSPGTGSLF
TRBV19	NA	TRBJ2-1	TRBD1	TGTGCCAGTAGTATAGTCCCGGACAGGCCGTACAATGAGCAGTTCTTC	CASSIVPDRPYNEQFF
TRBV9	NA	TRBJ1-4	NA	TGTGCCAGCAGTCGGCGGGGGGCGCTTCGTTGGAAACTGTTTTTT	CASSRRGALRWKLFF
TRBV6-5	NA	TRBJ2-7	TRBD1	TGTGCCAGCAGTTCGGACAGGGGTGTGGAGCAGTACTTC	CASSSDRGVEQYF
TRBV6-6	NA	TRBJ1-1	NA	TGTGCCAGCAGTTCTATACAGGATGGTGACACTGAAGCTTTCTTT	CASSSIQDGDTEAFF
TRBV7-9	NA	TRBJ2-3	TRBD2	TGTGCCAGCGCACTAGCGGGCGGATTCACAGATACGCAGTATTTT	CASALAGGFTDTQYF
TRBV7-3	NA	TRBJ2-1	NA	TGTGCCAGCAGCTTAATTAAGGGGAATGAGCAGTTCTTC	CASSLIKGNEQFF
TRBV27	NA	TRBJ2-7	TRBD2	TGTGCCAGCAGTTTAAGCTTGGGACTAGCTAACTACGAGCAGTACTTC	CASSLSLGLANYEQYF
TRBV11-2	NA	TRBJ1-1	TRBD1	TGTGCCAGCAGCCGAGGCCGGGACAGGGGGCCCTTTGAAGCTTTCTTT	CASSRGRDRGPFEAFF
TRBV6-6	NA	TRBJ2-2	NA	TGTGCCAGTCATTACTTACAGGGGGGGCACACCGGGGAGCTGTTTTTT	CASHYLQGGHTGELFF